This note documents a single TCR beta chain sequence. The record originates from a study of T cells in Graves' hyperthyroidism and ophthalmopathy. At the level of the study: Peripheral blood was drawn at first diagnosis, prior to all treatment.

RNA transcripts served as the template for amplifying TCR beta CDR3 regions. A set of HTBI primers served as the primers for a first-round RT-PCR of the TCR CDR3. MiXCR, run by TCRdb on the multiplex PCR reads, gives a single entry per CDR3 protein. The repertoire has about 300,000 distinct CDR3 sequences, around a fifth of them found once; the top ten carry about 35%. The CDR3 spans 14 residues. Germline CDR1 and CDR2: MDHEN and SYDVKM. V was shortened by 4 bases and J by 2 bases, with 11 bases between the two germline ends. The genes are TRBV28 and TRBJ2-5; D is perhaps TRBD1 (5 bases). The sample consisted of blood. The receptor was isolated from a man between 45 and 60 years old with Graves' ophthalmopathy. CDR3 bases: TGTGCCAGCAGTTCTACCCAGGGTCAAGAGACCCAGTACTTC. As protein: CASSSTQGQETQYF.